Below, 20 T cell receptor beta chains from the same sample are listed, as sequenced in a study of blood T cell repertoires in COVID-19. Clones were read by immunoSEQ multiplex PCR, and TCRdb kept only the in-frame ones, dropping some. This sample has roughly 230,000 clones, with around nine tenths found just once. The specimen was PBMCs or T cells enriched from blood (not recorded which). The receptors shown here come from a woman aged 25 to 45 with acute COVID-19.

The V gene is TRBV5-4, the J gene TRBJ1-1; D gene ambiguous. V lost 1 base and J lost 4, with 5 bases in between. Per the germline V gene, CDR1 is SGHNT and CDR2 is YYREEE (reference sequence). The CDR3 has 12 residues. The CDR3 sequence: CASSLPSTEAFF. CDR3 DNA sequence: TGTGCCAGCAGCTTGCCTTCCACTGAAGCTTTCTTT.

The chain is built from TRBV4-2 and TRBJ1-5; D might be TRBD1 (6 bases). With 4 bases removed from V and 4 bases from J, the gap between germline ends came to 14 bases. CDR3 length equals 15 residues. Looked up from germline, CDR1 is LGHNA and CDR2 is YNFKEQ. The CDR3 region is CASSRTTDSNQPQHF. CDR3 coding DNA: TGTGCCAGCAGCCGAACAACGGACAGTAATCAGCCCCAGCATTTT.

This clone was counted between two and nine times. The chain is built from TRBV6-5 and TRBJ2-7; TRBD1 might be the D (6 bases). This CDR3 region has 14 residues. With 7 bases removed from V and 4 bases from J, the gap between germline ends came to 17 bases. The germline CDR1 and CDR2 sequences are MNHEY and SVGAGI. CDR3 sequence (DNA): TGTGCCAGCAACCCTTGGGGGCTAGGATACGAGCAGTACTTC. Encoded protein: CASNPWGLGYEQYF.

The CDR3 is CASSLGREEWISYGYTF. In DNA form, the CDR3 reads TGTGCCAGCAGCTTGGGGAGGGAAGAGTGGATCAGCTATGGCTACACCTTC. The V and J genes are TRBV5-8 and TRBJ1-2; D gene unclear. The germline V gene has CDR1 SGHTS and CDR2 YDEGEE. V lost 0 bases to trimming and J lost 4 bases, with 19 bases between them. This CDR3 has 17 amino acids.

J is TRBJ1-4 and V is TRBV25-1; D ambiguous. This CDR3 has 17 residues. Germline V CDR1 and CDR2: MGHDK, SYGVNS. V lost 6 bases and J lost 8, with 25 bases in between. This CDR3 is CASSNHRGVGSMEKLFF. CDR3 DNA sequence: TGTGCCAGCAGCAACCACCGCGGGGTAGGCTCTATGGAAAAACTGTTTTTT.

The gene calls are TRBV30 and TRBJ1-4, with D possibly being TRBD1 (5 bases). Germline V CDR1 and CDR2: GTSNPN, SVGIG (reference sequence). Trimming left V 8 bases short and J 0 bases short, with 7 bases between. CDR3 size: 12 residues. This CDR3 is CAGRATNEKLFF. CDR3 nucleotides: TGTGCCGGCAGGGCAACTAATGAAAAACTGTTTTTT.

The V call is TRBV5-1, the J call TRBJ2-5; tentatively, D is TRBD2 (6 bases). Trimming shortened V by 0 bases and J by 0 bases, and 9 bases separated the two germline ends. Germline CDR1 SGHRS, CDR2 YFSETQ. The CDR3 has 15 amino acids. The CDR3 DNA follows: TGCGCCAGCAGCTTGGCCCTAGCGAACCAAGAGACCCAGTACTTC. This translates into CASSLALANQETQYF.

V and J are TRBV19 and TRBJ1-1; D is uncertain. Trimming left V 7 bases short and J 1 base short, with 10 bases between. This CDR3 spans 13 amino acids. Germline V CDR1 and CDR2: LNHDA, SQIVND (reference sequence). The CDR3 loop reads CASTPPGNTEAFF. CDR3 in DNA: TGTGCCAGTACTCCCCCCGGGAACACTGAAGCTTTCTTT.

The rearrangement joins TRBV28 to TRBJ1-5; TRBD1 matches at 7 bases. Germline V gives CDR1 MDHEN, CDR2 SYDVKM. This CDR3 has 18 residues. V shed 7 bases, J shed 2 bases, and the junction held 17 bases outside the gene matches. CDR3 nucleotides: TGTGCCAGCATACCCCAAGGCCACAGGGGAGGTGGCAATCAGCCCCAGCATTTT. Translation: CASIPQGHRGGGNQPQHF.

The chain's CDR3 is CASSQTTGAYEQYF. CDR3 DNA: TGCGCCAGCAGCCAAACAACAGGGGCCTACGAGCAGTACTTC. This chain links TRBV4-3 with TRBJ2-7; 7 bases align to TRBD1. V was pared by 2 bases and J by 2 bases, with 3 bases of the junction left unmatched. Germline CDR1 and CDR2: LGHNA and YSLEER. The CDR3 extends over 14 amino acids.

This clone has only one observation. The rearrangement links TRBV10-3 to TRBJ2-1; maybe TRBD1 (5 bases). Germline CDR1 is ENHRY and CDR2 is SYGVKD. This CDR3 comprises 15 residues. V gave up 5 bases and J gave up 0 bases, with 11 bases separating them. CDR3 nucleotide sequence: TGTGCCATCAGTCGACAGCCGAGCTCCTACAATGAGCAGTTCTTC. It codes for CAISRQPSSYNEQFF.

The DNA of the CDR3 is TGCGCCAGCAGCCCCAGGACAGGGTCGAACACCGGGGAGCTGTTTTTT. It is translated as CASSPRTGSNTGELFF. This chain links TRBV5-1 with TRBJ2-2, with 8 bases matching TRBD1. After removal of 4 bases from V and 0 bases from J, the junction contained 5 bases not matched to a gene. CDR1 is SGHRS, CDR2 YFSETQ, per germline. CDR3 length: 16 amino acids.

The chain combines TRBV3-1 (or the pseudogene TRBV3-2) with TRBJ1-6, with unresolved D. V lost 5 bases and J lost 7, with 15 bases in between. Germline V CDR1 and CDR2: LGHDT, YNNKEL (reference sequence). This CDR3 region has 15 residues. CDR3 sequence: CASSTQRGRNSPLHF. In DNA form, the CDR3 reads TGTGCCAGCAGCACTCAGAGAGGGAGGAATTCACCCCTCCACTTT.

The CDR3 loop reads CASNSGQGRGYTF. CDR3 DNA sequence: TGTGCCAGCAATTCTGGGCAGGGCAGGGGCTACACCTTC. The J gene is TRBJ1-2, the V gene TRBV2, with D possibly TRBD1 on 5 matching bases. The CDR3 totals 13 residues. CDR1 and CDR2 from the germline V gene are SNHLY and FYNNEI. Trimming removed 7 bases from V and 8 bases from J, with 17 bases in between. The full variable domain, with the rest looked up from reference TRBV2 and TRBJ1-2, is EPEVTQTPSHQVTQMGQEVILRCVPISNHLYFYWYRQILGQKVEFLVSFYNNEISEKSEIFDDQFSVERPDGSNFTLKIRSTKLEDSAMYFCASNSGQGRGYTFGSGTRLTVV.

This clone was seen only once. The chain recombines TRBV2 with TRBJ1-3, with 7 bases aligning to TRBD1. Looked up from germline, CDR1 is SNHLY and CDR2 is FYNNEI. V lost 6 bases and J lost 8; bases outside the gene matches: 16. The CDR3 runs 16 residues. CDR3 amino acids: CASRGPGGQSTYTIYF. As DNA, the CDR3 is TGTGCCAGCAGGGGCCCAGGGGGACAGTCTACCTACACCATATATTTT.

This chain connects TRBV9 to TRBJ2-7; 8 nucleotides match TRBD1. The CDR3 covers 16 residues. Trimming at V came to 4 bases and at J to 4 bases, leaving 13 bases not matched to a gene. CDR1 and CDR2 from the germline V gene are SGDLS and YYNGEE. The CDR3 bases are TGTGCCAGCAGCCGGGGGCAGGGGGCTAAAGTGTACGAGCAGTACTTC. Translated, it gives CASSRGQGAKVYEQYF.

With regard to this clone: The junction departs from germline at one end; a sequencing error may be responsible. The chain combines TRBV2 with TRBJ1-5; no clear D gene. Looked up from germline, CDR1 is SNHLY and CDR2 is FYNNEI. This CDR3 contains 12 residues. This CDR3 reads CASRASNRPQHF. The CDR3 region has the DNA TGTGCCAGCCGGGCTAGCAATCGGCCCCAGCATTTT.

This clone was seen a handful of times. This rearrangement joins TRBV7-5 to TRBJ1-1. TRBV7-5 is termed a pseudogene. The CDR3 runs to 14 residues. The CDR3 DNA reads TGTGTCAGAAGCTTGCGGGGGAGGGGCACTGAAGCTTTCTTT. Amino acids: CVRSLRGRGTEAFF.

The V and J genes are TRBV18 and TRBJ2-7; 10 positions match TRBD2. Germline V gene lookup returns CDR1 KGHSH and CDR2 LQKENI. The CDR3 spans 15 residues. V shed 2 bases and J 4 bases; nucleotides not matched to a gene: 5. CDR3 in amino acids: CASSPTSGAVYEQYF. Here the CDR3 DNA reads TGTGCCAGCTCACCAACTAGCGGGGCCGTATACGAGCAGTACTTC.

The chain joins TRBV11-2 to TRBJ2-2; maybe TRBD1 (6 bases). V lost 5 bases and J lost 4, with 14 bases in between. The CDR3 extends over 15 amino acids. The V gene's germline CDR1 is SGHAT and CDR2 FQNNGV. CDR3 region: CASSPRDTFTGELFF. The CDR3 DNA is TGTGCCAGCAGCCCGAGGGACACATTCACCGGGGAGCTGTTTTTT.